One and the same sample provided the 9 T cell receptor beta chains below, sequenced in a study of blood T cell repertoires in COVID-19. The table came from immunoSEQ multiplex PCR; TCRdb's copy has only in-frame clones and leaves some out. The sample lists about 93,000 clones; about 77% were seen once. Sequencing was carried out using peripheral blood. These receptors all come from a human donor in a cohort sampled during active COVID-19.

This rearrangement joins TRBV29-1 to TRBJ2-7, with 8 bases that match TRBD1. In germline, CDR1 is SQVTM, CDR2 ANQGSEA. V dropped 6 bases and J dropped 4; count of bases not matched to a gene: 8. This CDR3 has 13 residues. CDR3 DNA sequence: TGCAGCGTGAAGACAGGGGAGGCGTACGAGCAGTACTTC. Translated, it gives CSVKTGEAYEQYF.

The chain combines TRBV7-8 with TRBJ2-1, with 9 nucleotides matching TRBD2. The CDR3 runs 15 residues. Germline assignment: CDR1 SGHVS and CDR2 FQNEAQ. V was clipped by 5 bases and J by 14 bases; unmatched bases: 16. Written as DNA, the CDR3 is TGTGCCAGCAGCCCGGGGGTAGCGGGAGCCAAAGGGAAGTTCTTC. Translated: CASSPGVAGAKGKFF. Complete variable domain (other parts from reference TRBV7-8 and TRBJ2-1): GAGVSQSPRYKVAKRGQDVALRCDPISGHVSLFWYQQALGQGPEFLTYFQNEAQLDKSGLPSDRFFAERPEGSVSTLKIQRTQQEDSAVYLCASSPGVAGAKGKFFGPGTRLTVL.

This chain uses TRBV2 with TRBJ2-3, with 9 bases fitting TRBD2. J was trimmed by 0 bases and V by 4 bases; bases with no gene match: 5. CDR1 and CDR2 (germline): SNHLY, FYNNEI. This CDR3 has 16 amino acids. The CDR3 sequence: CASSVGLAQSTDTQYF. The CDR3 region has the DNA TGTGCCAGCAGTGTCGGACTAGCGCAAAGCACAGATACGCAGTATTTT. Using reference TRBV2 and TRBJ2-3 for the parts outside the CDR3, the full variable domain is EPEVTQTPSHQVTQMGQEVILRCVPISNHLYFYWYRQILGQKVEFLVSFYNNEISEKSEIFDDQFSVERPDGSNFTLKIRSTKLEDSAMYFCASSVGLAQSTDTQYFGPGTRLTVL.

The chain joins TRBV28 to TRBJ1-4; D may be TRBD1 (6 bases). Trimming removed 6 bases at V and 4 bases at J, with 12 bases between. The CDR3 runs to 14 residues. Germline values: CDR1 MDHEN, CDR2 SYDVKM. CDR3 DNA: TGTGCCAGCAGCCGAGGACAGAATAATGAAAAACTGTTTTTT. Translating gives CASSRGQNNEKLFF.

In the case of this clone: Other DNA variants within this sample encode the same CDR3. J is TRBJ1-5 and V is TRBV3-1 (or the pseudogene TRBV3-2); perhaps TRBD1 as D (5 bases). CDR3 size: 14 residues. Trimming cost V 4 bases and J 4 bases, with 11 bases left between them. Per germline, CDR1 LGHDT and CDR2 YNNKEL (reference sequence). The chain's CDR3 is CASSRGRENQPQHF. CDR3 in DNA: TGTGCCAGCAGCCGGGGCAGGGAAAATCAGCCCCAGCATTTT.

The CDR3 bases are TGCGCCAGCAGCCCCCCCTTAGGAGCTGAAGAGACCCAGTACTTC. Its translation: CASSPPLGAEETQYF. The rearrangement joins TRBV4-1 to TRBJ2-5; D gene uncertain. Germline CDR1 and CDR2: MGHRA and YSYEKL. The V end lost 4 bases, the J end lost 3 bases, and 15 bases lay between the germline ends. This CDR3 comprises 15 residues.

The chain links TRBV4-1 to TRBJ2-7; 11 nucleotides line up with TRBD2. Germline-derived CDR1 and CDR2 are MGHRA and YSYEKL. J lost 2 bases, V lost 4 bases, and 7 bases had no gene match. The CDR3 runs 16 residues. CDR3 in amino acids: CASSRQTSGTTYEQYF. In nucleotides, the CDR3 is TGCGCCAGCAGCCGCCAGACTAGCGGGACGACCTACGAGCAGTACTTC.

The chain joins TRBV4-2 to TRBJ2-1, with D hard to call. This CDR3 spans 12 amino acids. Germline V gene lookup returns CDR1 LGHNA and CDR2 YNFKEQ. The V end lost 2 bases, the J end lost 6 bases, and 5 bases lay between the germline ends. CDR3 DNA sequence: TGTGCCAGCAGCCAAATATCCAATGAGCAGTTCTTC. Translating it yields CASSQISNEQFF.

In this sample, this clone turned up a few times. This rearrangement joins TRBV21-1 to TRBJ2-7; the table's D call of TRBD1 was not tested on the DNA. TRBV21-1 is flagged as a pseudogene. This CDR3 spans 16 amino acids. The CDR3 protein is CASSLWVGDRVHEQYF. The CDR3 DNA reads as TGTGCCAGCAGCCTGTGGGTAGGGGACAGGGTCCACGAGCAGTACTTC.